The text below deals with one T cell receptor beta chain. The germline V gene has CDR1 SGHKS and CDR2 YYEKEE (reference sequence). The CDR3 totals 14 residues. The V segment lost 4 bases and the J segment 5 bases; nucleotides outside the gene matches: 8. The record originates from a study of cytomegalovirus exposure and HLA in healthy donors. The PCR had 60 Vbeta and 13 Jbeta primers. Assay: immunoSEQ multiplex PCR; the TCRdb copy retains only in-frame clones and omits some. Of around 200,000 clones in the sample, roughly 68% were seen once. The chain carries TRBV5-5 and TRBJ2-5; 7 positions match TRBD2. The sample taken for sequencing was PBMCs. This receptor was taken from a man aged 40-50 years in good health and CMV-seropositive. CDR3 in DNA: TGTGCCAGCAGCCGACCACTAGCGTCGGAGACCCAGTACTTC. Residues: CASSRPLASETQYF.